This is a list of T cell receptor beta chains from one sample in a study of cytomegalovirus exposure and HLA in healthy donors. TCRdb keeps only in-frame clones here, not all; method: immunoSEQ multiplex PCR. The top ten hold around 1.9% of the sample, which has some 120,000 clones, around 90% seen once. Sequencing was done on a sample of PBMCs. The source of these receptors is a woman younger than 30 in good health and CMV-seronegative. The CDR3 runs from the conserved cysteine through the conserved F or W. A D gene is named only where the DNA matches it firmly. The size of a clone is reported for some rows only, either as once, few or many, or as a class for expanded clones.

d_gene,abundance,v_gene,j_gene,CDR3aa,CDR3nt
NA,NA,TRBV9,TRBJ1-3,CASSATRGRGNTIYF,TGTGCCAGCAGCGCAACAAGGGGCAGAGGAAACACCATATATTTT
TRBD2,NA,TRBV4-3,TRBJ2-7,CASSQGGAGDPYEQYF,TGCGCCAGCAGCCAAGGCGGGGCGGGAGACCCTTATGAGCAGTACTTC
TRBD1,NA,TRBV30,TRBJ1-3,CAWSVRRGPGNTIYF,TGTGCCTGGAGTGTACGCAGGGGGCCTGGAAACACCATATATTTT
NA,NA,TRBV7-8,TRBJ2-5,CASSFGNQETQYF,TGTGCCAGCAGCTTCGGGAACCAAGAGACCCAGTACTTC
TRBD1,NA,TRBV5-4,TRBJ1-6,CASSRDLDRVGSPLHF,TGTGCCAGCAGCCGGGATCTCGACAGGGTGGGTTCACCCCTCCACTTT
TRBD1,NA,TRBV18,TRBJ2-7,CASSPVGTGGQQYF,TGTGCCAGCTCACCTGTAGGGACAGGGGGTCAGCAGTACTTC
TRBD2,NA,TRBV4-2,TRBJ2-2,CASSQPTSGPNTGELFF,TGTGCCAGCAGCCAGCCCACTAGCGGCCCGAACACCGGGGAGCTGTTTTTT
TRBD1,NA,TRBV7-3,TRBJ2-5,CASSSGQQETQYF,TGTGCCAGCAGCTCGGGACAGCAAGAGACCCAGTACTTC
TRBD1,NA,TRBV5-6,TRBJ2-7,CASSATGTGTYEQYF,TGTGCCAGCAGCGCAACCGGGACAGGGACCTACGAGCAGTACTTC
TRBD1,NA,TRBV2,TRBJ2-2,CASSEDRGGTGELFF,TGTGCCAGCAGTGAGGACAGGGGAGGGACCGGGGAGCTGTTTTTT
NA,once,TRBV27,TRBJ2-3,CASSLDRLYTDTQYF,TGTGCCAGCAGTTTAGACAGGCTATACACAGATACGCAGTATTTT
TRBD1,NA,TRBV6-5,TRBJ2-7,CASSIDRGRTYEQYF,TGTGCCAGCAGTATTGACAGGGGGCGAACCTACGAGCAGTACTTC
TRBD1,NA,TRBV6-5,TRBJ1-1,CASSFYMGTANTEAFF,TGTGCCAGCAGTTTCTATATGGGGACAGCCAACACTGAAGCTTTCTTT
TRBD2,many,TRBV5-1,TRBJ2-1,CASSLVASGGLDEQFF,TGCGCCAGCAGCTTGGTGGCTAGCGGGGGGTTGGATGAGCAGTTCTTC
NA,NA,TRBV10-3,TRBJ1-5,CAISNVGEGKPQHF,TGTGCCATCAGTAACGTTGGGGAGGGGAAGCCCCAGCATTTT
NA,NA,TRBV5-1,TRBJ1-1,CASSPGSGAEAFF,TGCGCCAGCAGCCCGGGGTCGGGAGCTGAAGCTTTCTTT
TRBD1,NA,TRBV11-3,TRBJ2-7,CASSPRTGLREQYF,TGTGCCAGCAGCCCGCGGACAGGGTTGCGGGAGCAGTACTTC
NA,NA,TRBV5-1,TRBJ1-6,CASSLKGDYNSPLHF,TGCGCCAGCAGCTTAAAGGGGGACTATAATTCACCCCTCCACTTT
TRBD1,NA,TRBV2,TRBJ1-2,CASSDQGAEGYTF,TGTGCCAGCAGTGACCAGGGGGCGGAAGGCTACACCTTC
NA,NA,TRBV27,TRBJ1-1,CASSLSQGATEAFF,TGTGCCAGCAGTTTATCCCAGGGTGCCACTGAAGCTTTCTTT
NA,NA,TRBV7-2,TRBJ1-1,CASRFTMNTEAFF,TGTGCCAGCAGGTTTACAATGAACACTGAAGCTTTCTTT
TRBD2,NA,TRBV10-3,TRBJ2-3,CAISEGSGGARDTQYF,TGTGCCATCAGTGAAGGGAGCGGGGGGGCGAGAGATACGCAGTATTTT
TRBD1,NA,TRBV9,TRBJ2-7,CASMDRGYEQYF,TGTGCCAGCATGGACAGGGGTTACGAGCAGTACTTC
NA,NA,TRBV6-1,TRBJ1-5,CASSESGTISNQPQHF,TGTGCCAGCAGTGAATCCGGGACAATTAGCAATCAGCCCCAGCATTTT
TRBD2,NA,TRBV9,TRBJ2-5,CASIGGASGETQYF,TGTGCCAGCATCGGGGGGGCTTCCGGGGAGACCCAGTACTTC
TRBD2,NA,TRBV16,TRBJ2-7,CASSPSLVTSGTYEQYF,TGTGCCAGCAGCCCAAGTTTGGTAACTAGCGGTACCTACGAGCAGTACTTC
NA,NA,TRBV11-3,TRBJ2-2,CASSLEVAGGANTGELFF,TGTGCCAGCAGCTTAGAAGTGGCTGGCGGGGCGAACACCGGGGAGCTGTTTTTT
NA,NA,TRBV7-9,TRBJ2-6,CASSPRQKSSSGANVLTF,TGTGCCAGCAGCCCCCGACAGAAAAGTAGCTCTGGGGCCAACGTCCTGACTTTC
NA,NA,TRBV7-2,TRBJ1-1,CASSLNSQNTEAFF,TGTGCCAGCAGCTTAAACAGCCAGAACACTGAAGCTTTCTTT
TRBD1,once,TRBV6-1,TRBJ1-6,CASRTGTGYNSPLHF,TGTGCCAGCAGGACGGGGACAGGCTATAATTCACCCCTCCACTTT
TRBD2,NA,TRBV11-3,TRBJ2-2,CASSREVGELFF,TGTGCCAGCAGCCGGGAGGTGGGGGAGCTGTTTTTT
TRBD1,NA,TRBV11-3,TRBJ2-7,CASSPADRGYNPYEQYF,TGTGCCAGCAGCCCCGCAGACAGGGGCTACAATCCCTACGAGCAGTACTTC
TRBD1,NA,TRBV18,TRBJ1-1,CASSPPWTGRREDTEAFF,TGTGCCAGCTCACCTCCATGGACAGGGCGAAGGGAGGACACTGAAGCTTTCTTT
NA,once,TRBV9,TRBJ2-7,CASSVEQQDYEQYF,TGTGCCAGCAGCGTAGAACAGCAGGACTACGAGCAGTACTTC
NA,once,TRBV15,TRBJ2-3,CATSRPGKSTDTQYF,TGTGCCACCAGCAGACCGGGGAAGAGCACAGATACGCAGTATTTT
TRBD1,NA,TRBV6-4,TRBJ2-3,CASSETGAADTQYF,TGTGCCAGCAGTGAGACAGGGGCGGCAGATACGCAGTATTTT
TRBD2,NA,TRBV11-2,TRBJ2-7,CASSLERGVHEQYF,TGTGCCAGCAGCTTAGAACGGGGGGTCCACGAGCAGTACTTC
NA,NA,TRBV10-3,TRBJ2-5,CAISGTALETQYF,TGTGCCATCAGTGGGACAGCCCTGGAGACCCAGTACTTC
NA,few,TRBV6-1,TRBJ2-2,CASSEDSNTGELFF,TGTGCCAGCAGTGAGGACTCTAACACCGGGGAGCTGTTTTTT
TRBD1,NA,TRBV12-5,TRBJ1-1,CASVNQNRDSDTEAFF,TGTGCTAGTGTAAATCAAAACCGGGACAGCGACACTGAAGCTTTCTTT
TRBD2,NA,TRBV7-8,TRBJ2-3,CASSFGGRAVDTQYF,TGTGCCAGCAGCTTCGGCGGGAGGGCCGTTGATACGCAGTATTTT
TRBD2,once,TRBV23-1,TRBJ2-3,CASSLNRDSGRADTQYF,TGCGCCAGCAGTCTTAACCGGGATAGCGGGAGGGCAGATACGCAGTATTTT
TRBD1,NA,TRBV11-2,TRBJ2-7,CASRSSRQGREQYF,TGTGCCAGCAGATCCTCACGACAGGGTCGCGAGCAGTACTTC
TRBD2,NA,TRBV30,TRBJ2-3,CAWSEGLAGGDTQYF,TGTGCCTGGAGTGAGGGACTAGCGGGAGGGGATACGCAGTATTTT
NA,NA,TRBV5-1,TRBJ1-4,CASSLLTGPAREKLFF,TGCGCCAGCAGCTTGCTAACAGGGCCAGCAAGAGAAAAACTGTTTTTT
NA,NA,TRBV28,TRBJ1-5,CASSSTGYSNQPQHF,TGTGCCAGCAGTTCAACAGGGTATAGCAATCAGCCCCAGCATTTT
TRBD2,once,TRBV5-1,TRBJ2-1,CASSPDGTSGGTSSYNEQFF,TGCGCCAGCAGCCCGGACGGGACTAGCGGGGGTACGAGCTCCTACAATGAGCAGTTCTTC
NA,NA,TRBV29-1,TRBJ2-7,CSAQTGLAYEQYF,TGCAGCGCCCAAACAGGGCTCGCCTACGAGCAGTACTTC
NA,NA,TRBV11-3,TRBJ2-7,CASSLDENRGNFRYEQYF,TGTGCCAGCAGCTTAGATGAGAATAGAGGGAACTTTAGGTACGAGCAGTACTTC
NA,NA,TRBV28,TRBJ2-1,CASSWALNEQFF,TGTGCCAGCAGTTGGGCCCTCAATGAGCAGTTCTTC
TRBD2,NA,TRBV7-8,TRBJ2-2,CASSLGLYETGELFF,TGTGCCAGCAGCTTGGGACTATACGAAACCGGGGAGCTGTTTTTT
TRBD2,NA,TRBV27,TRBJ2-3,CASRKRGGTDTQYF,TGTGCCAGCAGGAAGCGGGGGGGGACAGATACGCAGTATTTT
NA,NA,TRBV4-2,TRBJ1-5,CASSQDAGRNQPQHF,TGTGCCAGCAGCCAAGATGCAGGTAGGAATCAGCCCCAGCATTTT
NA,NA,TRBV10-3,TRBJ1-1,CAIRDSLNTEAFF,TGTGCCATCAGGGACAGTTTGAACACTGAAGCTTTCTTT
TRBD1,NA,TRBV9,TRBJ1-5,CASSATGGAGQPQHF,TGTGCCAGCAGCGCAACAGGGGGCGCAGGTCAGCCCCAGCATTTT